This passage covers 18 T cell receptor beta chains from one sample sequenced in a study of blood T cell repertoires in COVID-19. Libraries were prepared by immunoSEQ multiplex PCR; TCRdb keeps only in-frame clonotypes and omits some of them. The sample lists 250,000 to 350,000 clones, 85% to 90% occurring once. Material for sequencing was peripheral blood. The source is a man aged 25-45 years with acute or convalescent COVID-19.

V is TRBV19 and J is TRBJ2-1; unclear D gene. Germline V lookup: CDR1 LNHDA, CDR2 SQIVND (reference sequence). Trimming took off 6 bases at V and 10 bases at J, with 13 bases between the two ends. The CDR3 loop spans 12 amino acids. The CDR3 DNA is TGTGCCAGTAGGCCCGGAGCCGGCGAGCAGTTCTTC. Its protein product is CASRPGAGEQFF.

The chain employs TRBV7-8 and TRBJ2-7; 12 bases fit TRBD2. After removal of 5 bases from V and 9 bases from J, the junction contained 5 bases not matched to a gene. The CDR3 spans 13 residues. Per germline, CDR1 SGHVS and CDR2 FQNEAQ. In nucleotides, the CDR3 is TGTGCCAGCAGCCCGGGACTAGCGGGTGTGCAGTACTTC. The encoded protein is CASSPGLAGVQYF.

The gene calls are TRBV5-5 and TRBJ1-1; D remains ambiguous. V lost 0 bases and J 1 base, leaving 4 bases between the germline ends. Germline values: CDR1 SGHKS, CDR2 YYEKEE (reference sequence). This CDR3 region has 13 residues. CDR3 DNA: TGTGCCAGCAGCTTGGGGCCGAACACTGAAGCTTTCTTT. Its translation is CASSLGPNTEAFF. Supplemented by reference TRBV5-5 and TRBJ1-1, the full variable domain reads DAGVTQSPTHLIKTRGQQVTLRCSPISGHKSVSWYQQVLGQGPQFIFQYYEKEERGRGNFPDRFSARQFPNYSSELNVNALLLGDSALYLCASSLGPNTEAFFGQGTRLTVV.

The chain links TRBV20-1 to TRBJ1-2, with a tentative D call TRBD1 (5 bases). CDR3 length: 14 amino acids. Between the trimmed V and J ends, which lost 3 bases and 8 bases, there was a span of 19 bases. In germline, CDR1 is DFQATT, CDR2 SNEGSKA (reference sequence). The CDR3 spells CSASEQGLRGGYTF. CDR3 nucleotide sequence: TGCAGTGCTAGTGAGCAAGGTCTTAGGGGCGGCTACACCTTC.

The chain joins TRBV5-4 to TRBJ2-2, with TRBD2 identical over 12 bases. CDR3 length: 17 amino acids. V trimming: 6 bases; J trimming: 7 bases; junction bases outside the gene matches: 13. Germline CDR1 SGHNT, CDR2 YYREEE (reference sequence). CDR3 loop: CASTPLAGGQGGGELFF. The CDR3 DNA follows: TGTGCCAGCACCCCTCTAGCGGGAGGGCAAGGAGGCGGGGAGCTGTTTTTT.

The rearrangement links TRBV27 to TRBJ1-5, with 7 bases lining up with TRBD1. The V gene's germline CDR1 is MNHEY and CDR2 SMNVEV (reference sequence). J gave up 6 bases and V 8 bases, and 25 bases lay outside the gene matches. This CDR3 comprises 19 residues. The DNA for the CDR3 is TGTGCCAGCCCCATCCCCCTCTCAGGGGGGATAAGCGCGGGTCAGCCCCAGCATTTT. Its protein product is CASPIPLSGGISAGQPQHF.

The rearrangement uses TRBV5-4 and TRBJ1-2; possibly TRBD1 for D (5 bases). This CDR3 has 14 residues. The V end lost 4 bases, the J end lost 6 bases, and 16 bases lay between the germline ends. Germline V gene data show CDR1 as SGHNT and CDR2 as YYREEE (reference sequence). CDR3 region: CASSVGRAGDGYTF. The CDR3 region has the DNA TGTGCCAGCAGCGTTGGACGGGCGGGGGATGGCTACACCTTC.

The J gene is TRBJ1-5, the V gene TRBV30; D perhaps matches TRBD1 (5 bases). From germline, CDR1 is GTSNPN and CDR2 SVGIG (reference sequence). The CDR3 spans 13 residues. The V end lost 2 bases, the J end lost 5 bases, and 10 bases lay between the germline ends. CDR3: CAWSSQGDQPQHF. In DNA, the CDR3 is TGTGCCTGGAGTAGCCAGGGCGATCAGCCCCAGCATTTT.

The chain has TRBV21-1 and TRBJ2-3; TRBD1, the D gene given by the table, was not confirmed from the DNA. TRBV21-1 is a pseudogene. The CDR3 sequence is 16 residues long. The DNA of the CDR3 is TGTGCCAGCAGCAAAGCGGGGGCAGGGTGCACAGATACGCAGTATTTT. This translates into CASSKAGAGCTDTQYF.

This chain links TRBV4-2 with TRBJ2-7, with D tentatively TRBD1 (6 bases). The V gene's germline CDR1 is LGHNA and CDR2 YNFKEQ. The V end lost 5 bases, the J end lost 3 bases, and 11 bases lay between the germline ends. This CDR3 is 13 amino acids long. CDR3 residues: CASSAGQSYEQYF. The CDR3 DNA sequence: TGTGCCAGCAGCGCCGGACAGAGCTACGAGCAGTACTTC.

The V call is TRBV6-5, the J call TRBJ1-2; 7 nucleotides align to TRBD1. There are 14 residues in the CDR3. Germline V gives CDR1 MNHEY, CDR2 SVGAGI. The V segment lost 0 bases and the J segment 8 bases; nucleotides outside the gene matches: 6. The CDR3 coding sequence is TGTGCCAGCAGTTACTCGGGACAGATAACCGGCTACACCTTC. This sequence encodes CASSYSGQITGYTF.

The V and J genes are TRBV10-3 and TRBJ2-1, with 9 bases lining up with TRBD1. Trimming took 3 bases from V and 8 from J; bases not matched to a gene: 8. CDR3 length: 15 amino acids. The V gene's germline CDR1 is ENHRY and CDR2 SYGVKD. CDR3 DNA sequence: TGTGCCATCAGTGAAGGAGGACAGGGGAGATATGAGCAGTTCTTC. Amino acids: CAISEGGQGRYEQFF.

The rearrangement links TRBV9 to TRBJ1-4; possible D gene TRBD1, 6 bases. Germline V gives CDR1 SGDLS, CDR2 YYNGEE. V was clipped by 3 bases and J by 3 bases, with 12 bases between them. The CDR3 contains 15 residues. CDR3 DNA: TGTGCCAGCAGCGCACAGGGTATAGCTAATGAAAAACTGTTTTTT. Translating it yields CASSAQGIANEKLFF.

The chain has TRBV6-5 and TRBJ1-1; perhaps TRBD1 as D (5 bases). Germline CDR1 reads MNHEY; CDR2 reads SVGAGI. Trimming pared 6 bases from V and 1 base from J, leaving 12 bases between. This CDR3 has 14 residues. The CDR3 nucleotides are TGTGCCAGCAGCCCACAGGTATCGAACACTGAAGCTTTCTTT. This translates into CASSPQVSNTEAFF.

This clone was recorded a few times. The V and J genes are TRBV6-6 and TRBJ1-5, with unresolved D. The CDR3 is 16 amino acids. Germline-derived CDR1 and CDR2 are MNHNY and SVGAGI (reference sequence). V lost 6 bases and J lost 5, with 20 bases in between. The CDR3 DNA is TGTGCCAGCAGCCGGAGACTGGCGAACGGGGATCAGCCCCAGCATTTT. Encoded protein: CASSRRLANGDQPQHF.

This chain uses TRBV27 with TRBJ1-1; 9 bases map to TRBD1. The V segment lost 4 bases and the J segment 1 base; nucleotides outside the gene matches: 4. This CDR3 contains 15 residues. The germline V gene encodes CDR1 MNHEY and CDR2 SMNVEV (reference sequence). In DNA form, the CDR3 reads TGTGCCAGCAGTTCAGTGGGACAGGGGAACACTGAAGCTTTCTTT. It is translated as CASSSVGQGNTEAFF.

The rearrangement links TRBV3-1 (or the pseudogene TRBV3-2) to TRBJ1-5; D remains unclear. Germline CDR1 is LGHDT and CDR2 is YNNKEL (reference sequence). CDR3 length equals 14 residues. The V and J ends lost 5 bases and 7 bases respectively, with 15 bases between them. The CDR3 loop reads CASSSSPGRQPQHF. Here the CDR3 DNA reads TGTGCCAGCAGCTCCAGTCCAGGCCGCCAGCCCCAGCATTTT.

The chain links TRBV5-4 to TRBJ2-3; D unclear. V lost 1 base and J 1 base, leaving 4 bases between the germline ends. Germline CDR1 is SGHNT and CDR2 is YYREEE (reference sequence). The CDR3 is 13 amino acids. CDR3 sequence: CASSLRGTDTQYF. The CDR3 DNA is TGTGCCAGCAGCTTGCGGGGCACAGATACGCAGTATTTT.